Detailed here is one T cell receptor (beta chain). By share, this clonotype ranks as medium-sized (0.01 to 0.1%). Its binding antigen is unknown. Base qualities are missing; no much larger clone stands one base away. Including cysteine and phenylalanine, the CDR3 has 13 amino acids. This entry keeps only the CDR3 DNA: 39 bases, framed from base 1. In the germline V gene, CDR1 corresponds to MGHDK and CDR2 to SYGVNS. Unmatched junction bases come to 4, with V trimmed by 6 bases and J by 8 bases. The sample belongs to a study. Data came from an Illumina MiSeq. TCRdb applied fastp at Q25 and MiXCR to the public reads, then kept only in-frame beta chains. Each entry is one CDR3 protein sequence, shown with its most common DNA and genes. This sample comprises around 5,200 distinct CDR3 sequences, around 9.1% of them detected only once. 4.5% to 5.5% of the sample is held by the ten biggest clonotypes.

This chain is built from TRBV25-1 and TRBJ1-6, and TRBD1 matches 7 of the central bases. Sequenced sample: CD4+ T cells from synovial fluid. The sequence was collected from a human donor with rheumatoid arthritis. In nucleotides, the sequence is TGTGCCAGCAGGAGGGGGACAGATTCACCCCTCCACTTT. Translated, this is CASRRGTDSPLHF.